The 25 T cell receptor beta chains given below trace back to one sample, sequenced in a study of shared clonotypes between healthy human individuals. Produced via immunoSEQ multiplex PCR; TCRdb's table is partial and in-frame only. The repertoire holds about 2.4 million clones, 80% to 95% seen once, with 0.36% in the top ten. The sequencing sample was made of naive CD4+ T cells from PBMCs. The sample's subset: CD45RA+ positively selected. All receptors derive from a man younger than 35 in good health. Some clones in this sample may be carry-over from other donors' samples.

The rearrangement uses TRBV7-6 and TRBJ2-3, with 9 bases that match TRBD2. Germline V gene lookup returns CDR1 SGHVS and CDR2 FNYEAQ. There are 18 residues in the CDR3. After removal of 5 bases from V and 4 bases from J, the junction contained 16 bases not matched to a gene. The CDR3 protein is CASSLRVAGVGTPDTQYF. CDR3 bases: TGTGCCAGCAGCCTTAGGGTAGCGGGAGTGGGTACCCCAGATACGCAGTATTTT.

As regards this clone: This specimen includes other DNA sequences encoding the same CDR3. CDR3 bases: TGTGCCAGCAGCTTGCTGGATACGCAGTATTTT. Translated, it gives CASSLLDTQYF. The J gene is TRBJ2-3, the V gene TRBV5-4; no definite D call. The CDR3 extends over 11 amino acids. The V end lost 1 base, the J end lost 6 bases, and 3 bases lay between the germline ends. Germline V CDR1 and CDR2: SGHNT, YYREEE (reference sequence).

The rearrangement joins TRBV2 to TRBJ1-1; 10 bases fit TRBD1. The trim removed 6 bases at V and 7 bases at J, leaving 8 bases unmatched. This CDR3 contains 14 residues. Germline values: CDR1 SNHLY, CDR2 FYNNEI. The CDR3 nucleotides read TGTGCCAGCAGGGGGACAGGGGAAGGGGGTGAAGCTTTCTTT. The encoded protein is CASRGTGEGGEAFF.

The chain uses TRBV4-2 and TRBJ2-2; a possible D gene is TRBD1 (5 bases). CDR1 LGHNA and CDR2 YNFKEQ come from the germline V gene. This CDR3 region has 14 residues. V was trimmed by 4 bases and J by 5 bases, leaving 11 bases between them. The CDR3: CASSLDPGTGELFF. CDR3 sequence (DNA): TGTGCCAGCAGCCTTGACCCAGGGACCGGGGAGCTGTTTTTT.

V and J are TRBV25-1 and TRBJ2-1; 10 nucleotides align to TRBD2. V gave up 8 bases and J gave up 5 bases; unmatched junction bases: 6. The CDR3 is 14 amino acids. From germline, CDR1 is MGHDK and CDR2 SYGVNS. CDR3 coding DNA: TGTGCCAGCGTCAGCGGGGGGGGAAACAATGAGCAGTTCTTC. Its protein is CASVSGGGNNEQFF.

The chain has TRBV7-3 and TRBJ2-3, with a weak D call TRBD1 (6 bases). Germline values: CDR1 SGHTA, CDR2 FQGTGA. V gave up 4 bases and J gave up 5 bases, with 10 bases separating them. The CDR3 loop spans 13 amino acids. CDR3 in amino acids: CASSWAGEDTQYF. As DNA, the CDR3 is TGTGCCAGCAGCTGGGCAGGGGAAGATACGCAGTATTTT.

The chain couples TRBV28 to TRBJ1-5; D is unclear. CDR3 length: 13 amino acids. Germline V CDR1 and CDR2: MDHEN, SYDVKM. The V end was cut by 4 bases, the J end by 6 bases, with 10 bases between. The DNA of the CDR3 is TGTGCCAGCAGTTCTTCAGGAATTCAGCCCCAGCATTTT. Amino acids: CASSSSGIQPQHF. The complete variable domain, with remaining parts taken from reference TRBV28 and TRBJ1-5, reads DVKVTQSSRYLVKRTGEKVFLECVQDMDHENMFWYRQDPGLGLRLIYFSYDVKMKEKGDIPEGYSVSREKKERFSLILESASTNQTSMYLCASSSSGIQPQHFGDGTRLSIL.

Written as DNA, the CDR3 is TGTGCCAGTTATCCTGGACTAGCGGGAGTTCTAGAGACCCAGTACTTC. Encoded protein: CASYPGLAGVLETQYF. The chain combines TRBV2 with TRBJ2-5, with 13 bases matching TRBD2. Germline V gives CDR1 SNHLY, CDR2 FYNNEI. The CDR3 is 16 amino acids. V trimming: 9 bases; J trimming: 4 bases; junction bases outside the gene matches: 11.

V gene TRBV5-1 combines with J gene TRBJ2-1; 8 bases agree with TRBD1. The CDR3 covers 15 residues. V lost 6 bases, J lost 0 bases, and 5 bases stayed unmatched. Germline lookup yields CDR1 SGHRS and CDR2 YFSETQ. CDR3 nucleotide sequence: TGCGCCAGCATCCGGACAGGGAGCTCCTACAATGAGCAGTTCTTC. It is translated as CASIRTGSSYNEQFF.

For this clone: This specimen includes other DNA sequences encoding the same CDR3. The rearrangement links TRBV2 to TRBJ1-4; no clear D. Trimming stripped 4 bases from V and 4 bases from J, with 7 bases between. The V gene's germline CDR1 is SNHLY and CDR2 FYNNEI. The CDR3 sequence is 13 residues long. CDR3 sequence: CASSARGNEKLFF. The CDR3, as DNA: TGTGCCAGCAGTGCCCGGGGTAATGAAAAACTGTTTTTT. The whole variable domain, remainder taken from reference TRBV2 and TRBJ1-4, is EPEVTQTPSHQVTQMGQEVILRCVPISNHLYFYWYRQILGQKVEFLVSFYNNEISEKSEIFDDQFSVERPDGSNFTLKIRSTKLEDSAMYFCASSARGNEKLFFGSGTQLSVL.

The chain is built from TRBV27 and TRBJ2-1; D gene uncertain. The germline V gene has CDR1 MNHEY and CDR2 SMNVEV (reference sequence). Deletions cut 6 bases from V and 5 bases from J, with 14 bases between. The CDR3 extends over 14 amino acids. The CDR3 region is CASRPGFTHNEQFF. The DNA of the CDR3 is TGTGCCAGCAGACCTGGGTTCACCCACAATGAGCAGTTCTTC.

The sample holds a few counts of this clone. The rearrangement uses TRBV10-2 and TRBJ1-1; D call uncertain. The germline V and J ends were trimmed by 4 bases and 1 base, with 7 bases remaining between them. The V gene's germline CDR1 is WSHSY and CDR2 SAAADI. This CDR3 region has 13 residues. The CDR3 protein is CASSAQTNTEAFF. The CDR3, as DNA: TGCGCCAGCAGTGCACAGACGAACACTGAAGCTTTCTTT.

The gene calls are TRBV7-2 and TRBJ1-1, with TRBD1 matching 8 bases. The CDR3 runs to 15 residues. J gave up 5 bases and V 2 bases, and 7 bases lay outside the gene matches. The V gene's germline CDR1 is SGHTA and CDR2 FQGNSA. CDR3 loop: CASSLQAGGGTEAFF. The CDR3 DNA reads as TGTGCCAGCAGCTTACAGGCAGGGGGCGGAACTGAAGCTTTCTTT.

V usage is TRBV7-2 and J usage is TRBJ2-7; D call uncertain. The V end lost 0 bases, the J end lost 1 base, and 13 bases lay between the germline ends. The CDR3 covers 16 residues. Germline V gene sequence: CDR1 SGHTA, CDR2 FQGNSA. The CDR3 region has the DNA TGTGCCAGCAGCTTAGCCGCAATGACTGGGTCCTACGAGCAGTACTTC. Encoded protein: CASSLAAMTGSYEQYF.

There are a few counts of this clone. The gene calls are TRBV5-1 and TRBJ2-2, with D maybe TRBD2 (5 bases). V lost 4 bases and J 8 bases, leaving 18 bases between the germline ends. The CDR3 loop spans 15 amino acids. Germline assignment: CDR1 SGHRS and CDR2 YFSETQ. The CDR3 loop reads CASSPGSPKAGELFF. The CDR3 coding sequence is TGCGCCAGCAGCCCGGGATCACCCAAGGCTGGGGAGCTGTTTTTT.

The chain combines TRBV6-6 with TRBJ1-3; D gene ambiguous. This CDR3 comprises 15 residues. Per the germline V gene, CDR1 is MNHNY and CDR2 is SVGAGI (reference sequence). The V gene lost 5 bases and the J gene lost 6 bases, with 17 bases spanning the gap. This CDR3 is CASSQSPTDLNTIYF. The CDR3 coding sequence is TGTGCCAGCAGTCAATCCCCGACGGATTTAAACACCATATATTTT.

J is TRBJ2-7 and V is TRBV5-1; 12 bases map to TRBD2. Germline CDR1 SGHRS, CDR2 YFSETQ. Trimming at V came to 3 bases and at J to 2 bases, leaving 9 bases not matched to a gene. The CDR3 totals 17 residues. DNA of the CDR3: TGCGCCAGCAGCTCTTGGACTAGCGGGATTGGGGCCTACGAGCAGTACTTC. It codes for CASSSWTSGIGAYEQYF.

The J gene is TRBJ2-7, the V gene TRBV9, with D possibly called TRBD1 or TRBD2 (6 bases each). Trimming pared 6 bases from V and 0 bases from J, leaving 13 bases between. This CDR3 has 14 amino acids. The germline gives CDR1 SGDLS, CDR2 YYNGEE. CDR3 nucleotide sequence: TGTGCCAGCAACAAGAGGGGGGACTCCTACGAGCAGTACTTC. It translates to CASNKRGDSYEQYF.

This chain uses TRBV19 with TRBJ2-1, with a possible D match to TRBD2 (6 bases). Germline V lookup: CDR1 LNHDA, CDR2 SQIVND (reference sequence). The CDR3 extends over 15 amino acids. V was shortened by 5 bases and J by 2 bases, with 13 bases between the two germline ends. CDR3 DNA sequence: TGTGCCAGTAGTCGGAGGCGGGAAACCTACAATGAGCAGTTCTTC. Its protein product is CASSRRRETYNEQFF.

Of note for this clone: Additional DNA sequences in this sample encode the identical CDR3. J is TRBJ2-5 and V is TRBV5-1, with TRBD2 matching over 13 bases. The ends lost 4 bases at V and 5 bases at J; junction bases unmatched: 2. Germline CDR1 SGHRS, CDR2 YFSETQ. This CDR3 region has 14 residues. CDR3 residues: CASSRGLAGETQYF. Written as DNA, the CDR3 is TGCGCCAGCAGCCGGGGACTAGCGGGGGAGACCCAGTACTTC. Together with reference TRBV5-1 and TRBJ2-5, the CDR3 gives the full variable domain: KAGVTQTPRYLIKTRGQQVTLSCSPISGHRSVSWYQQTPGQGLQFLFEYFSETQRNKGNFPGRFSGRQFSNSRSEMNVSTLELGDSALYLCASSRGLAGETQYFGPGTRLLVL.

The V call is TRBV4-1, the J call TRBJ2-3, with TRBD1 identical over 8 bases. Germline-derived CDR1 and CDR2 are MGHRA and YSYEKL. This CDR3 spans 15 amino acids. Trimming took 4 bases from V and 4 from J; bases not matched to a gene: 7. CDR3 DNA: TGCGCCAGCAGCCTCGTTCGGACAGGGCCAGATACGCAGTATTTT. Protein product: CASSLVRTGPDTQYF.

The chain recombines TRBV2 with TRBJ2-1; D is uncertain. In germline, CDR1 is SNHLY, CDR2 FYNNEI. Trimming cost V 2 bases and J 2 bases, with 7 bases left between them. This CDR3 has 14 residues. CDR3 in amino acids: CASSEYPPYNEQFF. CDR3 bases: TGTGCCAGCAGTGAATACCCCCCCTACAATGAGCAGTTCTTC.

The count of this clone is one. V usage is TRBV2 and J usage is TRBJ2-2; TRBD2 might be the D (5 bases). V was pared by 3 bases and J by 0 bases, with 11 bases between. This CDR3 spans 16 amino acids. The germline CDR1 and CDR2 sequences are SNHLY and FYNNEI. The CDR3 DNA follows: TGTGCCAGCAGTGATTCCCGGGGATCGAACACCGGGGAGCTGTTTTTT. This gives the protein CASSDSRGSNTGELFF.

The chain carries TRBV7-2 and TRBJ1-1; D unclear. V lost 5 bases and J 1 base, leaving 8 bases between the germline ends. The CDR3 is 13 amino acids. Germline CDR1 and CDR2: SGHTA and FQGNSA. The DNA of the CDR3 is TGTGCCAGCAGCCTACGGAAGAACACTGAAGCTTTCTTT. Amino acids: CASSLRKNTEAFF.

The count of this clone is one. The chain uses TRBV6-6 and TRBJ2-7; 8 positions agree with TRBD2. The trim removed 5 bases at V and 0 bases at J, leaving 6 bases unmatched. Germline CDR1 is MNHNY and CDR2 is SVGAGI (reference sequence). The CDR3 is made up of 15 amino acids. CDR3 protein: CASSDTSGSSYEQYF. CDR3 DNA sequence: TGTGCCAGCAGTGACACTAGCGGAAGCTCCTACGAGCAGTACTTC.